The rows below give T cell receptor beta chains drawn from one sample of a study of molecular identifiers for immune sequencing clone quantification. TCRdb redid the calling of the PCR reads with MiXCR, one entry per CDR3 protein. The sample holds under 650,000 distinct CDR3 sequences, approximately 20% seen once. The sample taken for sequencing was naive CD8+ T cells from blood, with Jurkat cell RNA spiked in. The receptors shown here come from a human donor in good health. Some libraries in this study had Jurkat cell RNA spiked in. Each CDR3 is given with its conserved first and last residue. A D gene is named only where the DNA matches it firmly. Size is omitted from some rows. Given values are once, few, many or a class for expanded clones.

D,J,size,V,DNA,CDR3
-,TRBJ1-2,many,TRBV4-1,TGCGCCAGCAGCCAAGGACAGGCCACTAACTATGGCTACACCTTC,CASSQGQATNYGYTF
TRBD1,TRBJ2-7,-,TRBV4-1,TGCGCCAGCAGCCAAGATGGGACAGGGTCCTACGAGCAGTACTTC,CASSQDGTGSYEQYF
-,TRBJ1-1,many,TRBV30,TGTGCCTGGAGTCACAACTTCAATGAAGCTTTCTTT,CAWSHNFNEAFF
-,TRBJ2-7,-,TRBV4-3,TGCGCCAGCAGCCAAGATGCCCTCTCCTACGAGCAGTACTTC,CASSQDALSYEQYF
-,TRBJ1-2,many,TRBV29-1,TGCAGCGTTCAGGACACTAACTATGGCTACACCTTC,CSVQDTNYGYTF
-,TRBJ2-3,many,TRBV28,TGTGCCAGCAGTACCGGGACTCCCTGGGTCCCAGATACGCAGTATTTT,CASSTGTPWVPDTQYF
-,TRBJ2-1,many,TRBV4-3,TGCGCCAGCAGCCAAGGAGCGCATGAAGGGCAGTTCTTC,CASSQGAHEGQFF
TRBD2,TRBJ2-4,-,TRBV27,TGTGCCAGCAGTTCACTAGCGGGAGGTCTGATGTACTTC,CASSSLAGGLMYF
TRBD1,TRBJ2-1,few,TRBV11-3,TGTGCCAGCAGCTTAGGGGATCAGGGGGTTGCTGAAAATGAGCAGTTCTTC,CASSLGDQGVAENEQFF
-,TRBJ2-1,few,TRBV13,TGTGCCAGCATCCCGGGGACATCGGAGGGTGAGCAGTTCTTC,CASIPGTSEGEQFF
-,TRBJ1-1,-,TRBV25-1,TGTGCCAGCAGTGAAGGCCACACTGAAGCTTTCTTT,CASSEGHTEAFF
-,TRBJ2-3,-,TRBV2,TGTGCCAGCAGCCCTTTCGTGAGTAAAGGCACAGATACGCAGTATTTT,CASSPFVSKGTDTQYF
-,TRBJ2-1,-,TRBV30,TGTGCCTGGGGTGTAGGAAGTAGCTCCTACAATGAGCAGTTCTTC,CAWGVGSSSYNEQFF
TRBD1,TRBJ2-7,many,TRBV27,TGTGCCAGCAGTCCCGGACAGGGGGTCGAGCAGTACTTC,CASSPGQGVEQYF
-,TRBJ2-1,many,TRBV20-1,TGCAGTGCTAGGGACACCTACAATGAGCAGTTCTTC,CSARDTYNEQFF
-,TRBJ2-2,few,TRBV6-2/TRBV6-3,TGTGCCAGCAGTTACTCCCCCCCCGGGGAGCTGTTTTTT,CASSYSPPGELFF
TRBD2,TRBJ2-7,few,TRBV19,TGTGCCAGTAGTCCGGGGGGGATCGGCGAGCAGTACTTC,CASSPGGIGEQYF
TRBD2,TRBJ2-5,many,TRBV3-1,TGTGCCAGCAGCCAAGAGACGAGGACTAGCGGGGAGACCCAGTACTTC,CASSQETRTSGETQYF
-,TRBJ1-6,-,TRBV19,TGTGCCAGTAGTATAATGACAAGGTCGAATTCACCCCTCCACTTT,CASSIMTRSNSPLHF
-,TRBJ2-7,many,TRBV7-9,TGTGCCAGCAGCCGCGACCGGGACGAGCAGTACTTC,CASSRDRDEQYF
-,TRBJ2-4,many,TRBV11-2,TGTGCCAGCAGAGAACCACAGGGACTAGCCAAAAACATTCAGTACTTC,CASREPQGLAKNIQYF
-,TRBJ2-7,few,TRBV6-2/TRBV6-3,TGTGCCAGCAGTTACGCGGCTAGCGAGTACTTC,CASSYAASEYF
TRBD2,TRBJ2-1,-,TRBV30,TGTGCCTGGAGCGACGGACTAGCCAACAATGAGCAGTTCTTC,CAWSDGLANNEQFF
TRBD2,TRBJ2-7,many,TRBV4-3,TGCGCCAGCAGCCAAGACGCGGGAGAGTGGTACGAGCAGTACTTC,CASSQDAGEWYEQYF
TRBD1,TRBJ1-1,many,TRBV28,TGTGCCAGCAGTCCCAACAGGGGGCGGGTCACTGAAGCTTTCTTT,CASSPNRGRVTEAFF
-,TRBJ2-7,-,TRBV20-1,TGCAGTGCTAGAGATAATACACGGACGTTTTACGAGCAGTACTTC,CSARDNTRTFYEQYF
-,TRBJ2-1,-,TRBV12-3/TRBV12-4,TGTGCCAGCAGTCTAACTCCGAGTGAGCAGTTCTTC,CASSLTPSEQFF
-,TRBJ2-7,many,TRBV27,TGTGCCAGCAGCGACGGGGCCTACGAGCAGTACTTC,CASSDGAYEQYF
TRBD1,TRBJ2-7,few,TRBV7-2,TGTGCCAGCAGCTCATCCGGGACAGACAGCTCCTACGAGCAGTACTTC,CASSSSGTDSSYEQYF
-,TRBJ1-2,few,TRBV20-1,TGCAGCATGGGAGGGGAGTATGGCTACACCTTC,CSMGGEYGYTF
-,TRBJ1-1,few,TRBV7-6,TGTGCCAGCAGCCCCGGGACCCTTCCTGAAGCTTTCTTT,CASSPGTLPEAFF
TRBD2,TRBJ2-7,many,TRBV4-3,TGCGCCAGCAGCCAAGGAAGATCGGGACTAAGCCACGAGCAGTACTTC,CASSQGRSGLSHEQYF
-,TRBJ2-7,few,TRBV6-2/TRBV6-3,TGTGCCAGCAGTTTGCTACAGGGCCTCGTCTCCTACGAGCAGTACTTC,CASSLLQGLVSYEQYF
-,TRBJ2-7,many,TRBV30,TGTGCCTGGAGCCCCGGGGCCTACTACGAGCAGTACTTC,CAWSPGAYYEQYF
-,TRBJ1-2,few,TRBV29-1,TGCAGCGTGACAGACAACTATGGCTACACCTTC,CSVTDNYGYTF
-,TRBJ1-1,-,TRBV6-2/TRBV6-3,TGTGCCAGCAGCCCCCTCGGGAGGCCCACTGAAGCTTTCTTT,CASSPLGRPTEAFF
TRBD1,TRBJ1-5,many,TRBV19,TGTGCCAGTAGTATCACAGGGGGACAGCTTAGCAATCAGCCCCAGCATTTT,CASSITGGQLSNQPQHF